The sequence of this T cell receptor (beta chain) was determined in a study of blood T cell repertoires in COVID-19. Germline V lookup: CDR1 SGHDT, CDR2 YYEEEE. This CDR3 spans 15 amino acids. V shed 3 bases, J shed 5 bases, and the junction held 10 bases outside the gene matches. The assay was immunoSEQ multiplex PCR, and TCRdb's table has in-frame clones only and misses some. The sample holds approximately 240,000 clones, 70% to 85% seen once. The source material was PBMCs or T cells enriched from blood (not recorded which). The TCR comes from a woman in her forties with acute COVID-19. The chain employs TRBV5-6 and TRBJ1-1; 7 bases agree with TRBD1. The CDR3 is CASSSRTGPWTEAFF. The CDR3 bases are TGTGCCAGCAGCTCCAGGACAGGTCCCTGGACTGAAGCTTTCTTT.